The present T cell receptor (beta chain) was sequenced within a study of cytomegalovirus exposure and HLA in healthy donors. General study findings and limits: Reports state that TCR beta sequences accurately predicted most subjects' HLA-A and HLA-B alleles.

PCR primers comprised 60 Vbeta and 13 Jbeta primers. TCRdb keeps only in-frame clones here, not all; method: immunoSEQ multiplex PCR. Among more than 150,000 clones listed, 60% to 80% were seen once. Germline V gene sequence: CDR1 GTSNPN, CDR2 SVGIG (reference sequence). V lost 3 bases to trimming and J lost 3 bases; unmatched junction nucleotides: 2. There are 14 residues in the CDR3. Comment on this clone: Its antigen is as yet unknown.

This chain uses TRBV30 with TRBJ2-1; TRBD2 matches at 10 bases. The clonotype was recovered from a man over 45 in good health and CMV-seropositive. Sequenced: PBMCs. In nucleotides, the CDR3 is TGTGCCTGGAGCACTAGCGGGATCTACAATGAGCAGTTCTTC. It encodes CAWSTSGIYNEQFF.